The TCR beta chain under discussion was sequenced for a study of regulatory T cells in long-lasting Graves disease. The germline CDR1 and CDR2 sequences are LGHDT and YNNKEL (reference sequence). The CDR3 loop spans 14 amino acids. The V gene lost 0 bases and the J gene lost 0 bases, with 6 bases spanning the gap. General study findings and limits: Study was limited to peripheral blood, excluding thyroid tissue. There were preferences for TRBV28, TRBJ1-2 and TRBJ2-5 in persistent disease.

This clonotype occurred a few times. Its antigen is not identified. Building the TCR beta libraries relied on iRepertoire HTBI primers, and CDR3 regions underwent Arm-PCR. TCRdb re-derived calls from the multiplex PCR reads in MiXCR, one entry per CDR3 protein. This table has roughly 500,000 distinct CDR3 sequences, around 20% appearing once. Noted time point: persistent/refractory GD, antithyroid drugs over 5 years with positive TRAb. The TCR library was prepared using RNA isolated from PBMCs. Graves' disease was diagnosed by American Thyroid Association guidelines. Here the sequenced sample was peripheral blood mononuclear cells (PBMCs), taken when the disease was refractory, from a patient treated with antithyroid drugs. The receptor's source is a female donor with Graves disease. This sequence joins TRBV3-1 and TRBJ2-7; D ambiguous. The CDR3 DNA reads TGTGCCAGCAGCCAAGATTACAACTCCTACGAGCAGTACTTC. Protein sequence: CASSQDYNSYEQYF.